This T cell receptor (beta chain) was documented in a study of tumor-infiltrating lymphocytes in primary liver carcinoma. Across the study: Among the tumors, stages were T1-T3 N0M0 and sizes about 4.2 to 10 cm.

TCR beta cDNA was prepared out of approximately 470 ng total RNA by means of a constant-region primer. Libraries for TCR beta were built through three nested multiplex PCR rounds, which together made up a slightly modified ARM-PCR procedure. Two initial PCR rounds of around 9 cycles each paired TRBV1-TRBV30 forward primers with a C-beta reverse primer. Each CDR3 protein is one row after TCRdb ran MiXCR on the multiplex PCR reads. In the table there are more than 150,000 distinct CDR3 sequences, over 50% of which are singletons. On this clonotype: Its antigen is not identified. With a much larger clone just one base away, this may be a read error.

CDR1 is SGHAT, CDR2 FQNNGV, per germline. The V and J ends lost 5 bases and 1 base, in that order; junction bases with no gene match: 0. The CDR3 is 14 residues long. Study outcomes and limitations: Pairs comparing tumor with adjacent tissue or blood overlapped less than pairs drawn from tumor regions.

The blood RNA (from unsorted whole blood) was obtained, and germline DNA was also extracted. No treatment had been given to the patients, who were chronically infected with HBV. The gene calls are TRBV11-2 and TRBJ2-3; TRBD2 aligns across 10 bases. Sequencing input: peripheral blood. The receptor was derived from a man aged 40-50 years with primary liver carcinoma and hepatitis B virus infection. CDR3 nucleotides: TGTGCCAGCAGCGGGACTAGCGGCACAGATACGCAGTATTTT. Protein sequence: CASSGTSGTDTQYF.